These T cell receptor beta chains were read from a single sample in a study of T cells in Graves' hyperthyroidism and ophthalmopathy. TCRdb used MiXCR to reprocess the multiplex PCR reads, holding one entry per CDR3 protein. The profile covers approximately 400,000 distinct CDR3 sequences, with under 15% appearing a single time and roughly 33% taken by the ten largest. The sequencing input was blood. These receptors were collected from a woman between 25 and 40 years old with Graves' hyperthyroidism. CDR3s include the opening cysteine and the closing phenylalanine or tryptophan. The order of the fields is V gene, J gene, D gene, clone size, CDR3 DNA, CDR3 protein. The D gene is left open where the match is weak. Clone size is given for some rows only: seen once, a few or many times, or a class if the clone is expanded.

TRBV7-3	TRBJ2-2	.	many	TGTGCCAGCAGCCCAAAGGGTTGGGGGCACGACACCGGGGAGCTGTTTTTT	CASSPKGWGHDTGELFF
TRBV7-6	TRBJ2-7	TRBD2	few	TGTGCCAGCAGCTCCGGGACTAGCGGGATCTGGGACGAGCAGTACTTC	CASSSGTSGIWDEQYF
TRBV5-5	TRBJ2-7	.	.	TGTGCCAGCACTCCCGCCGGGCAGACCAGTTACGAGCAGTACTTC	CASTPAGQTSYEQYF
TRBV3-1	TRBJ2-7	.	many	TGTGCCAGCAGCCAAGATCAACTGGCGGGATCCTACGAGCAGTACTTC	CASSQDQLAGSYEQYF
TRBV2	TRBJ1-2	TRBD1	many	TGTGCCAGCAAGCCGACAGGGGACGATGGCTACACCTTC	CASKPTGDDGYTF
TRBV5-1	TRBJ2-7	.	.	TGCGCCAGCAGTGTAGGGGCTCAGGCCTACGAGCAGTACTTC	CASSVGAQAYEQYF
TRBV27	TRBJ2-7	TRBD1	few	TGTGCCAGCAGGAGGACAGGGCGGGGAGAGCAGTACTTC	CASRRTGRGEQYF
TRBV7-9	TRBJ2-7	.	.	TGTGCCAGCAGCTTAATAGGCAATTACGAGCAGTACTTC	CASSLIGNYEQYF
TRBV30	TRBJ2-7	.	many	TGTGCCTGGGCCACCCGCTACGAGCAGTACTTC	CAWATRYEQYF
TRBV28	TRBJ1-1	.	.	TGTGCCAGCAGTTCATCGTCCACCCGGGCTGAAGCTTTCTTT	CASSSSSTRAEAFF
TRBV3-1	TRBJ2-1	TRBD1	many	TGTGCCAGCAGCCAATCATGGGACAGGGGCTCCTACAATGAGCAGTTCTTC	CASSQSWDRGSYNEQFF
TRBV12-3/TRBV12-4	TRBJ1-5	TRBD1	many	TGTGCCAGCAGTTCGGACAGGGACTATCAGCCCCAGCATTTT	CASSSDRDYQPQHF
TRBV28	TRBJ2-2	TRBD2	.	TGTGCCAGCAATTTAGCGGGAGAATACACCGGGGAGCTGTTTTTT	CASNLAGEYTGELFF
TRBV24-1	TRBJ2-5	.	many	TGTGCCACCAGTGACGCCGACAGACAAGAGACCCAGTACTTC	CATSDADRQETQYF
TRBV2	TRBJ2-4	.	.	TGTGCCAGCAGCGGCAGGGAAGCCAAAAACATTCAGTACTTC	CASSGREAKNIQYF
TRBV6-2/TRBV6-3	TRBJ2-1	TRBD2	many	TGTGCCAGCAGTACACGACTAGCGACGAGCTCCTACAATGAGCAGTTCTTC	CASSTRLATSSYNEQFF
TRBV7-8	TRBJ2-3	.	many	TGTGCCAGCAGCGTCGCCGGGGTGACAGATACGCAGTATTTT	CASSVAGVTDTQYF
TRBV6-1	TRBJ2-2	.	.	TGTGCCAGCAGCCCGACACACACAAGGGCGAACACCGGGGAGCTGTTTTTT	CASSPTHTRANTGELFF
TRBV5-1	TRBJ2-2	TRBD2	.	TGCGCCAGCAGCTTGGTGGCGGGAGCTTCCGGGGAGCTGTTTTTT	CASSLVAGASGELFF
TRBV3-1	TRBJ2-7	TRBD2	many	TGTGCCAGCAGCCAAGTTAGCGGGAGTAGATACGAGCAGTACTTC	CASSQVSGSRYEQYF
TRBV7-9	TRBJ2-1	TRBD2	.	TGTGCCAGCTCGGGGACTAGTATTTACAATGAGCAGTTCTTC	CASSGTSIYNEQFF
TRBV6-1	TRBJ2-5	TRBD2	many	TGTGCCAGCACGAGAGCCGGGACTATTGCGGAGACCCAGTACTTC	CASTRAGTIAETQYF
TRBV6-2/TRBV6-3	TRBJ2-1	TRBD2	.	TGTGCCAGCACCAGTGGGACTAGCAACAATGAGCAGTTCTTC	CASTSGTSNNEQFF
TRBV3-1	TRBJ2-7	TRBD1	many	TGTGCCAGCAGCCAGCCGGGACAGACCTACGAGCAGTACTTC	CASSQPGQTYEQYF
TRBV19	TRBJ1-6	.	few	TGTGCCAGTAGTATAGATTCACAGGGCTCCCGGTTGGATAATTCACCCCTCCACTTT	CASSIDSQGSRLDNSPLHF
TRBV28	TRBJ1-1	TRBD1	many	TGTGCCAGCAGTTGGTCAGGGGGTAGTGGTACTGAAGCTTTCTTT	CASSWSGGSGTEAFF
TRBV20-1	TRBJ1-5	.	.	TGCAGTGCTAAACAGGGATTGAGCAATCAGCCCCAGCATTTT	CSAKQGLSNQPQHF
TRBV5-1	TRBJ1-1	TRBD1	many	TGCGCCAGCAGCAAGGGGGACAGGGGGCCTGAAGCTTTCTTT	CASSKGDRGPEAFF
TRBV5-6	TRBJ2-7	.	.	TGTGCCAGCAGCAGCGGGCCCCTACCGTACGAGCAGTACTTC	CASSSGPLPYEQYF